Following are 17 T cell receptor beta chains from one sample sequenced in a study of blood T cell repertoires in COVID-19. Some clones are missing from TCRdb's copy, which holds only in-frame ones; the method was immunoSEQ multiplex PCR. Of a few hundred thousand clones listed, about 88% are singletons. The sample was peripheral blood. The receptors stem from a man between 18 and 29 years old with active or convalescent COVID-19.

Comments on this clone: In the same sample, other DNA sequences code for this CDR3. The CDR3 nucleotides read TGTGCCAGCAGCTTGTCCGTTCTCAGCAATCAGCCCCAGCATTTT. This gives the protein CASSLSVLSNQPQHF. V gene TRBV5-6 combines with J gene TRBJ1-5, with unresolved D. Trimming left V 1 base short and J 1 base short, with 9 bases between. The length of the CDR3 is 15 residues. In germline, CDR1 is SGHDT, CDR2 YYEEEE.

The chain is built from TRBV5-1 and TRBJ1-6; no reliable D call. This CDR3 has 14 amino acids. Germline V CDR1 and CDR2: SGHRS, YFSETQ. The V and J ends lost 0 bases and 9 bases respectively, with 10 bases between them. CDR3 protein: CASSLEVSSSPLHF. The CDR3 DNA reads TGCGCCAGCAGCTTGGAGGTATCTAGTTCACCCCTCCACTTT.

This clone was observed a single time. V usage is TRBV6-2 or TRBV6-3 and J usage is TRBJ1-5, with D perhaps TRBD1 (5 bases). Germline V lookup: CDR1 MNHEY, CDR2 SVGEGT. V was cut by 6 bases and J by 1 base, with 16 bases left in between. The CDR3 is 16 residues long. CDR3 bases: TGTGCCAGCAGCCCTACTTTTGCAGGGAGCAATCAGCCCCAGCATTTT. This encodes CASSPTFAGSNQPQHF.

The chain is built from TRBV6-5 and TRBJ2-1; 7 positions match TRBD2. The CDR3 length is 15 residues. Germline CDR1 MNHEY, CDR2 SVGAGI. J gave up 3 bases and V 2 bases, and 4 bases lay outside the gene matches. The CDR3 protein is CASSYPGGNYNEQFF. In DNA, the CDR3 is TGTGCCAGCAGTTACCCGGGGGGTAACTACAATGAGCAGTTCTTC.

The chain carries TRBV7-7 and TRBJ2-5; D gene ambiguous. V dropped 5 bases and J dropped 4 bases, with 11 bases sitting between them. Germline V gene lookup returns CDR1 SSHAT and CDR2 FNYEAQ (reference sequence). This CDR3 is 13 amino acids long. CDR3 bases: TGTGCCAGCAGCCCAGGATCGGCAGAGACCCAGTACTTC. It yields the protein CASSPGSAETQYF.

The V call is TRBV5-1, the J call TRBJ2-3; 9 positions agree with TRBD2. V lost 4 bases, J lost 5 bases, and 14 bases stayed unmatched. The CDR3 sequence is 17 residues long. The germline CDR1 and CDR2 sequences are SGHRS and YFSETQ. The CDR3 protein is CASSLSLAAGGRDTQYF. The CDR3, as DNA: TGCGCCAGCAGCCTAAGTCTGGCAGCGGGGGGTCGAGATACGCAGTATTTT.

The gene calls are TRBV28 and TRBJ1-6, with D possibly TRBD1 on 5 matching bases. In germline, CDR1 is MDHEN, CDR2 SYDVKM. Trimming removed 3 bases from V and 0 bases from J, with 9 bases in between. The CDR3 is 16 residues long. CDR3 residues: CASSLEGDSYNSPLHF. The CDR3 DNA sequence: TGTGCCAGCAGTTTGGAAGGGGACTCCTATAATTCACCCCTCCACTTT.

V gene TRBV5-4 combines with J gene TRBJ2-1; tentatively, D is TRBD2 (6 bases). Germline CDR1 is SGHNT and CDR2 is YYREEE (reference sequence). V was shortened by 0 bases and J by 10 bases, with 11 bases between the two germline ends. The CDR3 sequence is 13 residues long. CDR3 DNA: TGTGCCAGCAGCTTGGACAGCGGGCGCGAGCAGTTCTTC. Its protein is CASSLDSGREQFF.

This clone appeared many times. The chain has TRBV2 and TRBJ2-7; TRBD1 aligns across 7 bases. CDR3 size: 15 residues. Germline trimming cut 4 bases from V and 3 bases from J; bases unmatched to any gene: 9. The germline V gene has CDR1 SNHLY and CDR2 FYNNEI. Written as DNA, the CDR3 is TGTGCCAGCAGTGGGGACAGTAACTCTCACTACGAGCAGTACTTC. Residues: CASSGDSNSHYEQYF.

The CDR3 DNA follows: TGTGCCAGTAGTATAGATCCCTCGGGAACGGGAGGTCAGCCCCAGCATTTT. Its translation is CASSIDPSGTGGQPQHF. This chain links TRBV19 with TRBJ1-5; D not resolved. The germline V and J ends were trimmed by 0 bases and 6 bases, with 18 bases remaining between them. Germline lookup yields CDR1 LNHDA and CDR2 SQIVND (reference sequence). The CDR3 covers 17 residues.

J is TRBJ2-5 and V is TRBV3-1 (or the pseudogene TRBV3-2); unclear D gene. The germline gives CDR1 LGHDT, CDR2 YNNKEL (reference sequence). The CDR3 consists of 13 residues. V was trimmed by 10 bases and J by 2 bases, leaving 14 bases between them. This chain's CDR3 is CATRRKRQETQYF. In nucleotides, the CDR3 is TGTGCCACCCGGCGGAAACGTCAAGAGACCCAGTACTTC.

The sample holds one count of this clone. This chain connects TRBV27 to TRBJ1-2, with D possibly TRBD1 on 6 matching bases. The CDR3 runs 13 residues. Germline lookup yields CDR1 MNHEY and CDR2 SMNVEV (reference sequence). V lost 7 bases and J lost 4, with 13 bases in between. The CDR3 protein is CASKSGGGYGYTF. The CDR3 bases are TGTGCCAGCAAGTCGGGAGGGGGCTATGGCTACACCTTC.

The rearrangement uses TRBV30 and TRBJ2-1; D gene ambiguous. Germline CDR1 is GTSNPN and CDR2 is SVGIG (reference sequence). The CDR3 contains 11 residues. Trimming cost V 4 bases and J 4 bases, with 5 bases left between them. CDR3 nucleotide sequence: TGTGCCTGGATCCCTTACAATGAGCAGTTCTTC. This translates into CAWIPYNEQFF.

The chain uses TRBV5-1 and TRBJ1-2; 10 bases fit TRBD1. Trimming at V came to 4 bases and at J to 2 bases, leaving 11 bases not matched to a gene. This CDR3 is 17 amino acids long. Germline CDR1 and CDR2: SGHRS and YFSETQ. The CDR3 reads CASSGDRGEVGNYGYTF. The CDR3 nucleotides read TGCGCCAGCAGCGGGGACAGGGGAGAAGTTGGGAACTATGGCTACACCTTC.

The V gene is TRBV2, the J gene TRBJ1-2; possibly TRBD1 for D (5 bases). The CDR3 loop spans 12 amino acids. CDR1 SNHLY and CDR2 FYNNEI come from the germline V gene. The V end was cut by 8 bases, the J end by 8 bases, with 15 bases between. CDR3 nucleotide sequence: TGTGCCAGCGGGGGTGGGAGGATCGGCTACACCTTC. As protein: CASGGGRIGYTF.

This rearrangement joins TRBV5-4 to TRBJ2-3; 10 bases fit TRBD2. Germline assignment: CDR1 SGHNT and CDR2 YYREEE (reference sequence). This CDR3 region has 16 residues. J gave up 3 bases and V 4 bases, and 8 bases lay outside the gene matches. The CDR3: CASSRDTSGVTDTQYF. Written as DNA, the CDR3 is TGTGCCAGCAGCCGGGACACTAGCGGGGTAACAGATACGCAGTATTTT. The full variable domain, with the rest looked up from reference TRBV5-4 and TRBJ2-3, is ETGVTQSPTHLIKTRGQQVTLRCSSQSGHNTVSWYQQALGQGPQFIFQYYREEENGRGNFPPRFSGLQFPNYSSELNVNALELDDSALYLCASSRDTSGVTDTQYFGPGTRLTVL.

The chain combines TRBV3-1 (or the pseudogene TRBV3-2) with TRBJ2-1; 9 bases map to TRBD1. CDR1 and CDR2 from the germline V gene are LGHDT and YNNKEL (reference sequence). CDR3 length equals 15 residues. V lost 6 bases and J lost 2; bases outside the gene matches: 5. The CDR3, as DNA: TGTGCCAGCAGTCCAACAGGGGGCGCCTACAATGAGCAGTTCTTC. Protein sequence: CASSPTGGAYNEQFF.